This T cell receptor (beta chain) was captured in a study of PD-1 blockade in classical Hodgkin lymphoma. Study-level points and caveats: The study reported lower baseline TCR diversity in newly diagnosed patients than in healthy donors. Complete responders started with a diversity level that resembled newly diagnosed patients at baseline. A significant rise in TCR diversity was seen by C4D1 for CD4+ cells but not for CD8+ cells.

Only in-frame clones appear in the TCRdb table, and some are missing; sequencing was by immunoSEQ multiplex PCR. This sample has about 33,000 clones, with approximately 70% found just once. The CDR3 consists of 12 residues. V dropped 2 bases and J dropped 1 base, with 3 bases sitting between them. CDR1 and CDR2 from the germline V gene are MNHEY and SMNVEV (reference sequence). This sample's time point: cycle 4 day 1 (C4D1), after less than seven weeks of nivolumab. Each patient experienced a relapse that followed autologous stem cell transplantation, and brentuximab vedotin exposure varied. By sample share, this clone is medium-sized. Antigen: not known.

The chain couples TRBV27 to TRBJ2-7, with unresolved D. This TCR came from a human donor with classical Hodgkin lymphoma. This sample comprised peripheral blood mononuclear cells (PBMCs), obtained before the fourth cycle of nivolumab. Here the CDR3 reads CASSLGSYEQYF. The CDR3 bases are TGTGCCAGCAGTTTAGGATCCTACGAGCAGTACTTC.